This T cell receptor (beta chain) was documented in a study of cytomegalovirus exposure and HLA in healthy donors. The primer mix had 60 Vbeta and 13 Jbeta primers. Produced via immunoSEQ multiplex PCR; TCRdb's table is partial and in-frame only. The sample carries 200,000 or so clones, about 80% recorded once. Study-level points and caveats: Certain sequence variants were highly shared and formed a cluster, and this cluster was likely a sequencing artifact.

From germline, CDR1 is SGHRS and CDR2 YFSETQ. The CDR3 extends over 16 amino acids. With regard to this clone: Antigen specificity is unknown. One junction end does not reproduce the germline sequence, and a read error may be involved.

The source is a woman under 30 in good health and CMV-seropositive. The genes are TRBV5-1 and TRBJ2-2; D is possibly TRBD2 (6 bases). The specimen sequenced was PBMCs. CDR3 sequence (DNA): TGCGCCAGCAGCTTGGTGGTCGGCACCGACACCGGGGGGCTGTTTTTT. Translating gives CASSLVVGTDTGGLFF.